The sequence of this T cell receptor beta chain was determined in a study of CD8 T cells in ankylosing spondylitis. From the 5' RACE reads, TCRdb called clonotypes with MiXCR, one entry per CDR3 protein. The repertoire holds more than 400,000 distinct CDR3 sequences, with 5.3% as singletons. The junction had 14 bases not matched to a gene; V was cut back by 3 bases and J by 9 bases. CDR1 and CDR2 from the germline V gene are DFQATT and SNEGSKA (reference sequence). The CDR3 sequence is 16 residues long. This clonotype has ten or more counts. What it binds is not known. General observations from the study: Relatively scarce in peripheral blood, disease-linked clones were CD8+. Ankylosing spondylitis blood seemed to carry a telltale TCR beta motif made of seven or eight highly homologous variants.

The sequenced sample was blood, either unsorted or a sorted T cell fraction (not recorded which). This clonotype was sampled from a male donor with ankylosing spondylitis. The genes are TRBV20-1 and TRBJ2-1; 10 nucleotides align to TRBD2. In DNA, the CDR3 is TGCAGTGCTAGGTTATCACTAGCGGGGACCGATAGTGAGCAGTTCTTC. This gives the protein CSARLSLAGTDSEQFF.